What follows are 2 T cell receptor beta chains derived from one specimen sequenced in a study of blood T cell repertoires in COVID-19. The table came from immunoSEQ multiplex PCR; TCRdb's copy has only in-frame clones and leaves some out. Of fewer than 85,000 clones detected, under 95% appear once; the ten largest clones hold 7.5% to 9%. Material: peripheral blood. These receptors were obtained from a human donor in a cohort sampled during active COVID-19.

The V and J genes are TRBV5-3 and TRBJ1-1; D not certain. TRBV5-3 is filed as an ORF, its function uncertain. The V and J ends lost 10 bases and 1 base respectively, with 8 bases between them. CDR3 size: 11 residues. The CDR3 region is CAGRENTEAFF. The CDR3 DNA reads TGTGCCGGGAGGGAGAACACTGAAGCTTTCTTT.

J is TRBJ2-7 and V is TRBV28; no definite D call. Trimming cost V 2 bases and J 3 bases, with 5 bases left between them. This CDR3 comprises 12 residues. CDR1 is MDHEN, CDR2 SYDVKM, per germline. CDR3 loop: CASSLAFYEQYF. In nucleotides, the CDR3 is TGTGCCAGCAGTTTAGCGTTCTACGAGCAGTACTTC.